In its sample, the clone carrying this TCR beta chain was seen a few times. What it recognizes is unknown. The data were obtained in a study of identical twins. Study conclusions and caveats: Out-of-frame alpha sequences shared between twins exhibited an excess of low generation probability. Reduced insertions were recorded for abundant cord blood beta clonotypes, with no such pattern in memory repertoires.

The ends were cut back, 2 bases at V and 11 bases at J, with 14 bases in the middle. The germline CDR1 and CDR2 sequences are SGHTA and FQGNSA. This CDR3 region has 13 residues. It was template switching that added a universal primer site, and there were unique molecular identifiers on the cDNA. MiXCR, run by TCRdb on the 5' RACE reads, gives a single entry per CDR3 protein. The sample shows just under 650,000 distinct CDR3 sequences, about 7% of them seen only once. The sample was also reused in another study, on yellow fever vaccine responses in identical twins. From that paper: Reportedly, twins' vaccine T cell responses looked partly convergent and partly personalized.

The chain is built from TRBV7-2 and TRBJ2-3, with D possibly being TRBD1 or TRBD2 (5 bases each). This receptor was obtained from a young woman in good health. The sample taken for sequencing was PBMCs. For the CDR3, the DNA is TGTGCCAGCAGCTTAATCCGGGGCGCAGGGCAGTATTTT. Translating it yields CASSLIRGAGQYF.